The source of this T cell receptor beta chain is a study of T cells of healthy individuals. A single record per CDR3 protein comes from TCRdb applying MiXCR to the 5' RACE reads. The sample has around 79,000 distinct CDR3 sequences, 5% seen once. This clonotype occurred many times. Germline CDR1 SQVTM, CDR2 ANQGSEA. V gave up 6 bases and J gave up 4 bases; unmatched junction bases: 10. CDR3 size: 15 residues. This sequence joins TRBV29-1 and TRBJ2-5; 11 nucleotides match TRBD1. This TCR came from a female donor in good health. The chain's CDR3 is CSVTWTGGSGETQYF. For the CDR3, the DNA is TGCAGCGTCACCTGGACAGGGGGCTCCGGAGAGACCCAGTACTTC.